This entry lists 11 T cell receptor beta chains sequenced from one sample in a study of blood T cell repertoires in COVID-19. Assay used: immunoSEQ multiplex PCR; TCRdb lists only in-frame clones, some missing. The sample lists about 120,000 clones, 84% occurring once. Sequencing input: PBMCs or T cells enriched from blood (not recorded which). Receptors originate from a young woman who had recovered from COVID-19.

V usage is TRBV7-3 and J usage is TRBJ1-6; TRBD1 agrees at 9 bases. The CDR3 totals 15 residues. Germline CDR1 SGHTA, CDR2 FQGTGA. Trimming cost V 2 bases and J 10 bases; bases outside gene matches: 6. The DNA for the CDR3 is TGTGCCAGCAGCTTATTCGGACAGGGGCAATCACCCCTCCACTTT. This codes for CASSLFGQGQSPLHF.

CDR3 region: CSATQNYGYTF. CDR3 nucleotides: TGCAGTGCTACCCAGAACTATGGCTACACCTTC. The V call is TRBV20-1, the J call TRBJ1-2; D remains ambiguous. Trimming cost V 4 bases and J 2 bases, with 5 bases left between them. This CDR3 region has 11 residues. Germline loops: CDR1 DFQATT, CDR2 SNEGSKA (reference sequence).

V usage is TRBV5-4 and J usage is TRBJ2-1; D may be TRBD2 (5 bases). Germline loops: CDR1 SGHNT, CDR2 YYREEE (reference sequence). The CDR3 loop spans 16 amino acids. The V and J ends lost 0 bases and 7 bases respectively, with 17 bases between them. DNA for the CDR3: TGTGCCAGCAGCTTGGCCGGTGGTAAGCCGGGGAATGAGCAGTTCTTC. Residues: CASSLAGGKPGNEQFF.

This CDR3 reads CATSRDPALAGVVNEQFF. Written as DNA, the CDR3 is TGTGCCACCAGCAGAGATCCCGCCCTCGCGGGAGTGGTCAATGAGCAGTTCTTC. This chain joins TRBV15 and TRBJ2-1; 7 bases are shared with TRBD2. The V gene's germline CDR1 is LNHNV and CDR2 YYDKDF (reference sequence). This CDR3 is built from 18 residues. Germline trimming cut 0 bases from V and 6 bases from J; bases unmatched to any gene: 14.

A few counts support this clone. V usage is TRBV9 and J usage is TRBJ2-2, with a possible D match to TRBD1 (6 bases). In germline, CDR1 is SGDLS, CDR2 YYNGEE. The CDR3 runs to 16 residues. Trimming shortened V by 0 bases and J by 0 bases, and 9 bases separated the two germline ends. The CDR3 nucleotides read TGTGCCAGCAGCGTAGCCCAGGGGCCGAACACCGGGGAGCTGTTTTTT. This gives the protein CASSVAQGPNTGELFF.

The V call is TRBV7-6, the J call TRBJ1-1; no definite D call. V lost 5 bases to trimming and J lost 1 base, with 5 bases between them. Per germline, CDR1 SGHVS and CDR2 FNYEAQ. CDR3 length: 12 amino acids. The CDR3: CASSTRNTEAFF. The CDR3 DNA is TGTGCCAGCAGCACCAGGAACACTGAAGCTTTCTTT.

This clone was seen just once. CDR3 sequence reads: CASSDGTGNEKLFF. In DNA, the CDR3 is TGCGCCAGCAGTGATGGGACAGGGAATGAAAAACTGTTTTTT. This sequence joins TRBV10-2 and TRBJ1-4, with 9 bases that match TRBD1. Germline V gene lookup returns CDR1 WSHSY and CDR2 SAAADI. The V segment lost 3 bases and the J segment 5 bases; nucleotides outside the gene matches: 1. The length of the CDR3 is 14 residues.

J is TRBJ2-6 and V is TRBV5-5, with D maybe TRBD2 (6 bases). This CDR3 is 16 amino acids long. CDR1 and CDR2 (germline): SGHKS, YYEKEE (reference sequence). V was clipped by 0 bases and J by 4 bases, with 11 bases between them. CDR3 DNA sequence: TGTGCCAGCAGCTTGGGTGCGGGGACGGGGGCCAACGTCCTGACTTTC. Amino acids: CASSLGAGTGANVLTF.

CDR3 in amino acids: CASSSTSANEQFF. Here the CDR3 DNA reads TGTGCCAGCAGCTCAACTAGCGCCAATGAGCAGTTCTTC. The gene calls are TRBV5-4 and TRBJ2-1; 7 bases are shared with TRBD2. V lost 3 bases and J lost 6; bases outside the gene matches: 3. Looked up from germline, CDR1 is SGHNT and CDR2 is YYREEE (reference sequence). The CDR3 totals 13 residues.

The chain recombines TRBV3-1 (or the pseudogene TRBV3-2) with TRBJ1-2; 8 bases align to TRBD1. Trimming at V came to 2 bases and at J to 3 bases, leaving 11 bases not matched to a gene. This CDR3 region has 17 residues. Germline lookup yields CDR1 LGHDT and CDR2 YNNKEL (reference sequence). CDR3: CASSQLVPKTGDYGYTF. As DNA, the CDR3 is TGTGCCAGCAGCCAACTTGTCCCCAAGACAGGGGACTATGGCTACACCTTC.

This clone was seen many times. The rearrangement uses TRBV28 and TRBJ1-4; D call uncertain. The V gene's germline CDR1 is MDHEN and CDR2 SYDVKM. V was pared by 0 bases and J by 8 bases, with 13 bases between. The CDR3 spans 15 residues. Written as DNA, the CDR3 is TGTGCCAGCAGTTTATGGGCCCCGGGAAGGGAAAAACTGTTTTTT. This gives the protein CASSLWAPGREKLFF. Full variable domain (missing parts from reference TRBV28 and TRBJ1-4): DVKVTQSSRYLVKRTGEKVFLECVQDMDHENMFWYRQDPGLGLRLIYFSYDVKMKEKGDIPEGYSVSREKKERFSLILESASTNQTSMYLCASSLWAPGREKLFFGSGTQLSVL.